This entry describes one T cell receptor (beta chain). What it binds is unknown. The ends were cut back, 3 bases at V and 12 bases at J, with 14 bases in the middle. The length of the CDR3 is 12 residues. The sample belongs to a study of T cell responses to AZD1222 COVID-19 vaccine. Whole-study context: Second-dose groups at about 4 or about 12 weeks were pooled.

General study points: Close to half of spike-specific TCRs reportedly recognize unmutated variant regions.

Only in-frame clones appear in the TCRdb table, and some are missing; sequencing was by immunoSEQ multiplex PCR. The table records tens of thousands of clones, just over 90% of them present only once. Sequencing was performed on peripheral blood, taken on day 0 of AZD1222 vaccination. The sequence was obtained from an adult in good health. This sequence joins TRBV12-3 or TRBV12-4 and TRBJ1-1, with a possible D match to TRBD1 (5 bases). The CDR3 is CASSFAGLESFF. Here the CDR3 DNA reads TGTGCCAGCAGTTTTGCGGGGCTCGAATCTTTCTTT.